Below, 15 T cell receptor beta chains from the same sample are listed, as sequenced in a study of blood T cells in healthy people across ages. Using a J-beta primer mix together with a sample-barcoded 5' primer, a second PCR was run for about 6 to 11 cycles. In TCRdb, the 5' RACE reads were re-called with MiXCR into one record per CDR3 protein. The table includes approximately 810,000 distinct CDR3 sequences, 29% detected once. Sequenced: blood. The origin of the receptors is a woman older than 75 in good health.

This clonotype was observed a few times. V usage is TRBV6-6 and J usage is TRBJ2-5; D is uncertain. The germline CDR1 and CDR2 sequences are MNHNY and SVGAGI (reference sequence). The CDR3 totals 12 residues. V was clipped by 8 bases and J by 1 base, with 8 bases between them. The CDR3 sequence is CASDKVQETQYF. The CDR3 DNA reads TGTGCCAGCGACAAGGTCCAAGAGACCCAGTACTTC.

In its sample, this clonotype was seen many times. The chain joins TRBV12-3 or TRBV12-4 to TRBJ1-1; maybe TRBD1 (6 bases). Deletions cut 5 bases from V and 5 bases from J, with 12 bases between. The CDR3 is 13 amino acids. The CDR3 sequence is CASSDQGRTEAFF. CDR3 nucleotide sequence: TGTGCCAGCAGTGATCAGGGGAGAACTGAAGCTTTCTTT.

This clonotype was picked up many times. The chain couples TRBV30 to TRBJ2-1, with 9 bases fitting TRBD1. CDR1 is GTSNPN, CDR2 SVGIG, per germline (reference sequence). This CDR3 contains 14 residues. The ends lost 0 bases at V and 10 bases at J; junction bases unmatched: 7. CDR3 coding DNA: TGTGCCTGGAGTGTGGCGACAGGGGGATTAGAGCAGTTCTTC. Translating it yields CAWSVATGGLEQFF.

With regard to this clonotype: A single base separates this from a much larger clone, so it may be a read error. The chain is built from TRBV5-8 and TRBJ2-1; unclear D gene. The J call is in doubt because the DNA end fits TRBJ2-7 better. The V gene's germline CDR1 is SGHTS and CDR2 YDEGEE. CDR3 length equals 19 residues. CDR3 loop: CASSLAHGGKGITYNEQYF. DNA for the CDR3: TGTGCCAGCAGCTTGGCCCATGGTGGAAAAGGGATCACGTACAATGAGCAGTACTTC.

A word on this clonotype: The junction and the germline gene differ at one end; a read error may be behind it. CDR3 sequence (DNA): TGTGCCCGCAGGAAAGGCTCTGGGGCCAACGTCCTGACTTTC. Protein product: CARRKGSGANVLTF. This chain uses TRBV13 with TRBJ2-6; D unresolved. Germline loops: CDR1 PRHDT, CDR2 FYEKMQ (reference sequence). The CDR3 is 14 amino acids.

The chain uses TRBV18 and TRBJ1-5, with D perhaps TRBD1 (6 bases). The CDR3 runs 14 residues. The germline V gene encodes CDR1 KGHSH and CDR2 LQKENI. V shed 4 bases and J shed 7 bases, with 14 bases lying between them. The CDR3 loop is CASSRSGAEQPQHF. CDR3 coding DNA: TGTGCCAGCTCACGATCGGGGGCCGAGCAGCCCCAGCATTTT.

The chain links TRBV4-3 to TRBJ1-6; D unresolved. The length of the CDR3 is 16 residues. Trimming removed 0 bases from V and 4 bases from J, with 10 bases in between. Germline V CDR1 and CDR2: LGHNA, YSLEER. CDR3 bases: TGCGCCAGCAGCCAAGACCACCAAAAATATAATTCACCCCTCCACTTT. Translated: CASSQDHQKYNSPLHF.

This clonotype has a count of ten or more. This chain connects TRBV14 to TRBJ1-1, with a weak D call TRBD1 (6 bases). The CDR3 is 19 amino acids. Germline lookup yields CDR1 SGHDN and CDR2 FVKESK. V gave up 2 bases and J gave up 1 base, with 23 bases separating them. The CDR3 region has the DNA TGTGCCAGCAGCCAAAGACTTAGAGGGGGTTCCGTTGAGAACACTGAAGCTTTCTTT. Its translation is CASSQRLRGGSVENTEAFF.

This clonotype was seen ten or more times. The chain carries TRBV20-1 and TRBJ2-3, with D perhaps TRBD2 (5 bases). The V end lost 0 bases, the J end lost 1 base, and 11 bases lay between the germline ends. The CDR3 loop spans 15 amino acids. Germline values: CDR1 DFQATT, CDR2 SNEGSKA (reference sequence). The CDR3 DNA reads as TGCAGTGCTAGAGATCGGGGAACTGGCACAGATACGCAGTATTTT. Translation gives CSARDRGTGTDTQYF.

This rearrangement joins TRBV6-6 to TRBJ2-2, with unresolved D. The germline V gene has CDR1 MNHNY and CDR2 SVGAGI (reference sequence). V was shortened by 4 bases and J by 0 bases, with 9 bases between the two germline ends. CDR3 size: 15 residues. Written as DNA, the CDR3 is TGTGCCAGCAGTTGCTCTGGTCCGAACACCGGGGAGCTGTTTTTT. Its translation is CASSCSGPNTGELFF.

CDR3 DNA: TGCAGCGTTGAAGAAGGGTACAACGAGCAGTACTTC. This codes for CSVEEGYNEQYF. The V gene is TRBV29-1, the J gene TRBJ2-4; D is unclear. Judging by the DNA end, TRBJ2-7 fits better; the J call may be wrong. Germline V lookup: CDR1 SQVTM, CDR2 ANQGSEA. This CDR3 spans 12 amino acids.

This clonotype came up many times. The V gene is TRBV4-1, the J gene TRBJ1-6; D not certain. Trimming pared 2 bases from V and 7 bases from J, leaving 9 bases between. Germline loops: CDR1 MGHRA, CDR2 YSYEKL. CDR3 length equals 14 residues. CDR3 coding DNA: TGCGCCAGCAGCCAACCGGGCCAAAATTCACCCCTCCACTTT. It translates to CASSQPGQNSPLHF.

This clonotype has ten or more counts. V usage is TRBV5-1 and J usage is TRBJ1-1; 11 positions match TRBD1. CDR3 size: 15 residues. J lost 4 bases, V lost 5 bases, and 7 bases had no gene match. Germline CDR1 reads SGHRS; CDR2 reads YFSETQ. Here the CDR3 reads CASSPGTGGPTEAFF. CDR3 coding DNA: TGCGCCAGCAGTCCCGGGACAGGGGGTCCCACTGAAGCTTTCTTT.

This clonotype came up many times. This rearrangement joins TRBV12-3 or TRBV12-4 to TRBJ2-2; no clear D. CDR3 length equals 12 residues. With 6 bases removed from V and 6 bases from J, the gap between germline ends came to 8 bases. CDR3 nucleotides: TGTGCCAGCAGGGCCCTCTCCGGGGAGCTGTTTTTT. This gives the protein CASRALSGELFF.

In this sample, this clonotype turned up a few times. This may stem from a read error, because a much larger clone lies one nucleotide away. The DNA for the CDR3 is TGTGCCAGCAGACCCGACAGGGGCCGCTACAATGAGCAGTACTTC. This gives the protein CASRPDRGRYNEQYF. The rearrangement joins TRBV6-5 to TRBJ2-5; 8 bases are a match to TRBD1. Germline trimming cut 6 bases from V and 11 bases from J; bases unmatched to any gene: 17. The CDR3 is made up of 15 amino acids. Germline V gives CDR1 MNHEY, CDR2 SVGAGI.